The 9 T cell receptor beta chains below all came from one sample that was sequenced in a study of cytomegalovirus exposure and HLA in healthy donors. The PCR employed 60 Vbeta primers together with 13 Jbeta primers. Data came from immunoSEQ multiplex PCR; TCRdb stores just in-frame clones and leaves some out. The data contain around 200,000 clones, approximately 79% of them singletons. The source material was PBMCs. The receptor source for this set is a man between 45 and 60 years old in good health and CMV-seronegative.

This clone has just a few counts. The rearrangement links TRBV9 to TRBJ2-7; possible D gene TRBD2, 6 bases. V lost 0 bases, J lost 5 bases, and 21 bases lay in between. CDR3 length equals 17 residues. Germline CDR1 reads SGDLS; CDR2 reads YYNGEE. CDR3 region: CASSVGSGNSPLHEQYF. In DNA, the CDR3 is TGTGCCAGCAGCGTAGGTAGCGGAAACTCCCCGCTCCACGAGCAGTACTTC.

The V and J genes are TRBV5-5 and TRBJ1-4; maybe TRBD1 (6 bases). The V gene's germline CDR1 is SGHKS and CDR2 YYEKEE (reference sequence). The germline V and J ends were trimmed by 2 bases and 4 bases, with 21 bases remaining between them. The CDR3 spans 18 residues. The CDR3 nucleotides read TGTGCCAGCAGCTTAGGTTACCAGGGGCCAAGTTTTAATGAAAAACTGTTTTTT. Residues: CASSLGYQGPSFNEKLFF. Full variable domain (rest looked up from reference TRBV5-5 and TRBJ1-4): DAGVTQSPTHLIKTRGQQVTLRCSPISGHKSVSWYQQVLGQGPQFIFQYYEKEERGRGNFPDRFSARQFPNYSSELNVNALLLGDSALYLCASSLGYQGPSFNEKLFFGSGTQLSVL.

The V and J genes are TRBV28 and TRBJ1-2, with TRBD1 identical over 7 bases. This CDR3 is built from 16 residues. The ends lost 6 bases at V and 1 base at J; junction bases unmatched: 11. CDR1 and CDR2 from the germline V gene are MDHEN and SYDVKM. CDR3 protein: CASRLRGTVNNYGYTF. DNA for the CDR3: TGTGCCAGCAGGCTACGAGGGACAGTCAATAACTATGGCTACACCTTC.

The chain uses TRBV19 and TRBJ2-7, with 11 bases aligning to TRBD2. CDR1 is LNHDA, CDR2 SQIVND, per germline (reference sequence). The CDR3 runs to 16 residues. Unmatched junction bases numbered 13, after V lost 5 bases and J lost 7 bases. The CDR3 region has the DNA TGTGCCAGTAGTGGACCGGGGACTAGCGGCTGGAAAGAGCAGTACTTC. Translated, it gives CASSGPGTSGWKEQYF.

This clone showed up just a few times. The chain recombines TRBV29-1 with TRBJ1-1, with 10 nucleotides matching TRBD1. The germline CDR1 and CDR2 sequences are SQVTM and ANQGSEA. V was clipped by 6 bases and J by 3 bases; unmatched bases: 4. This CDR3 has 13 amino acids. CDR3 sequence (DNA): TGCAGCGTGGGGGACAGGGGATACACTGAAGCTTTCTTT. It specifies CSVGDRGYTEAFF.

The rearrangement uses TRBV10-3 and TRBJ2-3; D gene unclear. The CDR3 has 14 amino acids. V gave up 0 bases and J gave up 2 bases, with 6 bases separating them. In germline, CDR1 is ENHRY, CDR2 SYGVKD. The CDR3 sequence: CAISESAVTDTQYF. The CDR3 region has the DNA TGTGCCATCAGTGAGTCGGCAGTCACAGATACGCAGTATTTT.

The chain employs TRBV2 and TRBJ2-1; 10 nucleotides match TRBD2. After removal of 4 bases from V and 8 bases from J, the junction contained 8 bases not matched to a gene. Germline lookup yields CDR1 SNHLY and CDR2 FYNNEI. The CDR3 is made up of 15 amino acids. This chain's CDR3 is CASSGSSGRGDEQFF. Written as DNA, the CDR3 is TGTGCCAGCAGTGGCTCCAGCGGGAGGGGCGATGAGCAGTTCTTC.

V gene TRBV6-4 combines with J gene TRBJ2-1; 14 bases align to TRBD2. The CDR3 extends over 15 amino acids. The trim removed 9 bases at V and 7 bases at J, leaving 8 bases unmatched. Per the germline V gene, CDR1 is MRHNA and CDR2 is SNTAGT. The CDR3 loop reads CASRLAGGPWNEQFF. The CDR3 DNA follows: TGTGCCAGTCGACTAGCGGGAGGGCCATGGAATGAGCAGTTCTTC.

The CDR3 region has the DNA TGTGCCAGCAGCTTTGACAGGGGGTTGAACTATGGCTACACCTTC. This codes for CASSFDRGLNYGYTF. This sequence joins TRBV5-4 and TRBJ1-2; 9 bases align to TRBD1. Trimming at V came to 2 bases and at J to 2 bases, leaving 4 bases not matched to a gene. From germline, CDR1 is SGHNT and CDR2 YYREEE (reference sequence). This CDR3 has 15 amino acids.